This T cell receptor beta chain was recorded in a study of cytomegalovirus exposure and HLA in healthy donors. Study details: Roughly 80 million unique TCRs from HLA-typed donors made up an early data release. Study observations and caveats: For most TCR beta V segments, an earlier analysis put the productive rate at about 87% or about 30% of the time. Later genetic work tied a missense DCLRE1C variant to beta-chain V and J trimming.

13 Jbeta primers and 60 Vbeta primers were used for the PCR. Original analysis: An analysis that came later counted roughly 87 million unique TCR beta chains, around 10 million shared. Profiling relied on immunoSEQ multiplex PCR, and the TCRdb table lists in-frame clones only, not all of them. V and J calls plus clone size are reproduced from that table; the DNA served to infer D and trimming. The table lists about 150,000 clones, approximately 80% of them singletons. On this clone: The antigen remains undetermined.

Germline CDR1 is SGHDT and CDR2 is YYEEEE. Unmatched junction bases numbered 8, after V lost 2 bases and J lost 0 bases. The CDR3 loop spans 18 amino acids. Sequences were obtained from PBMCs. This TCR was recovered from a boy aged 2 to 10 in good health and CMV-seronegative. The chain couples TRBV5-6 to TRBJ2-6; 7 bases match TRBD1. This chain's CDR3 is CASSFKPGQSSGANVLTF. CDR3 DNA: TGTGCCAGCAGCTTCAAGCCGGGACAGAGCTCTGGGGCCAACGTCCTGACTTTC. The full variable domain, in which reference TRBV5-6 and TRBJ2-6 provide the parts outside the CDR3, is DAGVTQSPTHLIKTRGQQVTLRCSPKSGHDTVSWYQQALGQGPQFIFQYYEEEERQRGNFPDRFSGHQFPNYSSELNVNALLLGDSALYLCASSFKPGQSSGANVLTFGAGSRLTVL.